The rows below give T cell receptor beta chains drawn from one sample of a study of early T cells in non-severe SARS-CoV-2 infection. TCRdb re-called the 5' RACE reads through MiXCR, storing one row per CDR3 protein. The data contain about 35,000 distinct CDR3 sequences, under 6% of them singletons. The sample was whole blood. The source is an adult who was a healthcare worker with PCR-confirmed SARS-CoV-2 infection or an uninfected control (not recorded which). Each CDR3 is given with its conserved first and last residue. Each record gives: J gene, D gene, V gene, clone size, CDR3 protein, CDR3 DNA. A D gene is named only where the DNA matches it firmly. Clone size appears in some rows only: once, few, many, or a class for an expanded clone.

J gene: TRBJ1-1; D gene: .; V gene: TRBV28; clone size: few; CDR3 protein: CASSLLEEAFF; CDR3 DNA: TGTGCCAGCAGTTTATTGGAAGAAGCTTTCTTT
J gene: TRBJ1-4; D gene: .; V gene: TRBV18; clone size: many; CDR3 protein: CASSPNPDEKLFF; CDR3 DNA: TGTGCCAGCTCACCGAACCCGGATGAAAAACTGTTTTTT
J gene: TRBJ1-1; D gene: .; V gene: TRBV18; clone size: .; CDR3 protein: CASSQSRDTEAFF; CDR3 DNA: TGTGCCAGCTCACAGAGTAGGGATACTGAAGCTTTCTTT
J gene: TRBJ1-1; D gene: .; V gene: TRBV29-1; clone size: .; CDR3 protein: CSVGGGAEAFF; CDR3 DNA: TGCAGCGTTGGGGGGGGAGCTGAAGCTTTCTTT
J gene: TRBJ2-3; D gene: .; V gene: TRBV6-8; clone size: few; CDR3 protein: CASTGDTDTQYF; CDR3 DNA: TGTGCCAGCACAGGGGACACAGATACGCAGTATTTT
J gene: TRBJ2-2; D gene: .; V gene: TRBV14; clone size: few; CDR3 protein: CASSFREAGELFF; CDR3 DNA: TGTGCCAGCAGCTTTCGGGAAGCCGGGGAGCTGTTTTTT
J gene: TRBJ2-7; D gene: TRBD2; V gene: TRBV12-3/TRBV12-4; clone size: few; CDR3 protein: CASSPSGGISYEQYF; CDR3 DNA: TGTGCCAGCAGCCCAAGCGGGGGGATTTCCTACGAGCAGTACTTC
J gene: TRBJ2-3; D gene: TRBD2; V gene: TRBV7-8; clone size: .; CDR3 protein: CASSFPSPSGGYTDTQYF; CDR3 DNA: TGTGCCAGCAGCTTTCCCTCCCCTAGCGGGGGGTACACAGATACGCAGTATTTT
J gene: TRBJ1-5; D gene: TRBD1; V gene: TRBV20-1; clone size: few; CDR3 protein: CSAKGQNSNQPQHF; CDR3 DNA: TGCAGTGCGAAGGGACAGAATAGCAATCAGCCCCAGCATTTT
J gene: TRBJ2-2; D gene: .; V gene: TRBV27; clone size: many; CDR3 protein: CASSFEYTGELFF; CDR3 DNA: TGTGCCAGCAGTTTTGAGTACACCGGGGAGCTGTTTTTT
J gene: TRBJ2-5; D gene: .; V gene: TRBV29-1; clone size: .; CDR3 protein: CSVEMGETQYF; CDR3 DNA: TGCAGCGTTGAGATGGGGGAGACCCAGTACTTC
J gene: TRBJ1-2; D gene: .; V gene: TRBV29-1; clone size: many; CDR3 protein: CSVAGTDYGYTF; CDR3 DNA: TGCAGCGTTGCCGGGACCGACTATGGCTACACCTTC
J gene: TRBJ2-1; D gene: .; V gene: TRBV27; clone size: many; CDR3 protein: CASSSREFF; CDR3 DNA: TGTGCCAGCAGTTCCCGTGAGTTCTTC
J gene: TRBJ2-1; D gene: .; V gene: TRBV3-1; clone size: .; CDR3 protein: CASSQADLEQFF; CDR3 DNA: TGTGCCAGCAGCCAAGCGGACCTAGAGCAGTTCTTC
J gene: TRBJ2-1; D gene: TRBD2; V gene: TRBV7-2; clone size: .; CDR3 protein: CASSLLGLFTYNEQFF; CDR3 DNA: TGTGCCAGCAGCTTATTGGGACTATTCACCTACAATGAGCAGTTCTTC
J gene: TRBJ2-7; D gene: TRBD2; V gene: TRBV20-1; clone size: many; CDR3 protein: CSARPSGGGYEQYF; CDR3 DNA: TGCAGTGCTAGACCTAGCGGGGGAGGCTACGAGCAGTACTTC
J gene: TRBJ2-7; D gene: .; V gene: TRBV5-1; clone size: .; CDR3 protein: CASSLDQRSSYEQYF; CDR3 DNA: TGCGCCAGCAGCTTGGACCAGCGTAGCTCCTACGAGCAGTACTTC
J gene: TRBJ1-1; D gene: .; V gene: TRBV29-1; clone size: many; CDR3 protein: CSVDLRGPGTEAFF; CDR3 DNA: TGCAGCGTTGACCTCCGGGGGCCAGGCACTGAAGCTTTCTTT
J gene: TRBJ1-3; D gene: .; V gene: TRBV7-2; clone size: once; CDR3 protein: CASSLADTIYF; CDR3 DNA: TGTGCCAGCAGCTTAGCTGACACCATATATTTT
J gene: TRBJ2-7; D gene: TRBD1; V gene: TRBV11-2; clone size: many; CDR3 protein: CASSSGQDWNEQYF; CDR3 DNA: TGTGCCAGCAGCTCGGGACAGGATTGGAACGAGCAGTACTTC
J gene: TRBJ1-1; D gene: .; V gene: TRBV29-1; clone size: many; CDR3 protein: CSVEVPIPGDLMNTEAFF; CDR3 DNA: TGCAGCGTTGAAGTCCCGATCCCAGGAGATCTCATGAACACTGAAGCTTTCTTT
J gene: TRBJ1-6; D gene: TRBD1; V gene: TRBV10-3; clone size: .; CDR3 protein: CAIGDSSYNSPLHF; CDR3 DNA: TGTGCCATCGGGGACAGCTCCTATAATTCACCCCTCCACTTT
J gene: TRBJ2-2; D gene: .; V gene: TRBV19; clone size: many; CDR3 protein: CASSRTQGGTGELFF; CDR3 DNA: TGTGCCAGTAGCCGCACCCAAGGGGGCACCGGGGAGCTGTTTTTT
J gene: TRBJ2-5; D gene: TRBD1; V gene: TRBV29-1; clone size: .; CDR3 protein: CSVHGTVQETQYF; CDR3 DNA: TGCAGCGTCCACGGGACAGTTCAAGAGACCCAGTACTTC
J gene: TRBJ1-4; D gene: .; V gene: TRBV5-5; clone size: many; CDR3 protein: CASSFRQNSATNEKLFF; CDR3 DNA: TGTGCCAGCAGCTTCAGACAGAATTCCGCAACTAATGAAAAACTGTTTTTT
J gene: TRBJ1-3; D gene: .; V gene: TRBV18; clone size: .; CDR3 protein: CASSPPQTAPRNTIYF; CDR3 DNA: TGTGCCAGCTCACCACCGCAGACGGCCCCCCGAAACACCATATATTTT
J gene: TRBJ1-6; D gene: .; V gene: TRBV2; clone size: many; CDR3 protein: CASSEGFSNSPLHF; CDR3 DNA: TGTGCCAGCAGTGAGGGGTTCAGTAATTCACCCCTCCACTTT
J gene: TRBJ2-3; D gene: .; V gene: TRBV7-9; clone size: many; CDR3 protein: CASSSDTQYF; CDR3 DNA: TGTGCCAGCAGCTCAGATACGCAGTATTTT
J gene: TRBJ2-1; D gene: .; V gene: TRBV20-1; clone size: many; CDR3 protein: CSASDWKGSNEQFF; CDR3 DNA: TGCAGTGCTAGTGACTGGAAGGGAAGCAATGAGCAGTTCTTC
J gene: TRBJ2-5; D gene: .; V gene: TRBV7-7; clone size: .; CDR3 protein: CASSLQPTDQETQYF; CDR3 DNA: TGTGCCAGCAGCCTCCAACCCACCGACCAAGAGACCCAGTACTTC
J gene: TRBJ1-5; D gene: .; V gene: TRBV6-2/TRBV6-3; clone size: many; CDR3 protein: CASSSPHGPLDF; CDR3 DNA: TGTGCCAGCAGCTCTCCTCATGGACCATTGGATTTT
J gene: TRBJ1-4; D gene: TRBD1; V gene: TRBV19; clone size: many; CDR3 protein: CASSMRIYRGLATNEKLFF; CDR3 DNA: TGTGCCAGTAGTATGCGGATATACAGGGGACTTGCAACTAATGAAAAACTGTTTTTT
J gene: TRBJ2-7; D gene: .; V gene: TRBV3-2; clone size: once; CDR3 protein: CASSLQGASYEQYF; CDR3 DNA: TGTGCCAGCAGCCTGCAGGGGGCCTCCTACGAGCAGTACTTC
J gene: TRBJ1-5; D gene: .; V gene: TRBV15; clone size: few; CDR3 protein: CATARDSNQPQHF; CDR3 DNA: TGTGCCACCGCCAGGGACAGCAATCAGCCCCAGCATTTT
J gene: TRBJ2-1; D gene: TRBD2; V gene: TRBV4-1; clone size: many; CDR3 protein: CASSQVGASGGPVYNEQFF; CDR3 DNA: TGCGCCAGCAGCCAAGTAGGAGCTAGCGGGGGTCCAGTCTACAATGAGCAGTTCTTC
J gene: TRBJ1-3; D gene: .; V gene: TRBV7-9; clone size: .; CDR3 protein: CASSFGGVFSGNTIYF; CDR3 DNA: TGTGCCAGCAGCTTCGGCGGGGTTTTCTCTGGAAACACCATATATTTT
J gene: TRBJ1-5; D gene: TRBD1; V gene: TRBV12-3/TRBV12-4; clone size: many; CDR3 protein: CATAGTGMSNQPQHF; CDR3 DNA: TGTGCCACCGCCGGGACAGGGATGAGCAATCAGCCCCAGCATTTT
J gene: TRBJ2-3; D gene: .; V gene: TRBV2; clone size: many; CDR3 protein: CASVGRENTQYF; CDR3 DNA: TGTGCCAGCGTAGGAAGGGAAAATACGCAGTATTTT
J gene: TRBJ2-3; D gene: .; V gene: TRBV4-1; clone size: .; CDR3 protein: CASSQVLGQRETQYF; CDR3 DNA: TGCGCCAGCAGCCAAGTCCTTGGACAGCGAGAAACGCAGTATTTT
J gene: TRBJ1-6; D gene: TRBD1; V gene: TRBV29-1; clone size: many; CDR3 protein: CSVRQGHNQNSPLHF; CDR3 DNA: TGCAGCGTCCGACAGGGCCACAATCAAAATTCACCCCTCCACTTT
J gene: TRBJ1-2; D gene: TRBD1; V gene: TRBV19; clone size: few; CDR3 protein: CASSETGDYGYTF; CDR3 DNA: TGTGCCAGTAGCGAGACAGGGGACTATGGCTACACCTTC
J gene: TRBJ2-2; D gene: TRBD1; V gene: TRBV2; clone size: many; CDR3 protein: CASSVDRANTGELFF; CDR3 DNA: TGTGCCAGCAGTGTGGACAGGGCCAACACCGGGGAGCTGTTTTTT
J gene: TRBJ2-2; D gene: .; V gene: TRBV19; clone size: .; CDR3 protein: CASSILQRSAYPNTGELFF; CDR3 DNA: TGTGCCAGTAGTATCCTCCAGCGTTCCGCATACCCGAACACCGGGGAGCTGTTTTTT
J gene: TRBJ1-4; D gene: TRBD1; V gene: TRBV13; clone size: many; CDR3 protein: CASSLAGTGNEKLFF; CDR3 DNA: TGTGCCAGCAGCTTAGCAGGGACAGGGAACGAAAAACTGTTTTTT